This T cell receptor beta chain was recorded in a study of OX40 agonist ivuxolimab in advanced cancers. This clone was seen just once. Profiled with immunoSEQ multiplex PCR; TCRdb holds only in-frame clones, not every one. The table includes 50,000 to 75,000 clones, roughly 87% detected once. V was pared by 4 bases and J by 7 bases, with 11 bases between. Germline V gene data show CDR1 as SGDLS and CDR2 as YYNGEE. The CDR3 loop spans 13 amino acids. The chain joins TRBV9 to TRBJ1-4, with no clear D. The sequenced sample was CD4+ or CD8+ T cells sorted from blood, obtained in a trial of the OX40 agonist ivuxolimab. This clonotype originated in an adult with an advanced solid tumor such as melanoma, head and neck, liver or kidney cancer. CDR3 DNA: TGTGCCAGCAGCCCCCGGGAGGGTGAAAAACTGTTTTTT. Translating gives CASSPREGEKLFF.